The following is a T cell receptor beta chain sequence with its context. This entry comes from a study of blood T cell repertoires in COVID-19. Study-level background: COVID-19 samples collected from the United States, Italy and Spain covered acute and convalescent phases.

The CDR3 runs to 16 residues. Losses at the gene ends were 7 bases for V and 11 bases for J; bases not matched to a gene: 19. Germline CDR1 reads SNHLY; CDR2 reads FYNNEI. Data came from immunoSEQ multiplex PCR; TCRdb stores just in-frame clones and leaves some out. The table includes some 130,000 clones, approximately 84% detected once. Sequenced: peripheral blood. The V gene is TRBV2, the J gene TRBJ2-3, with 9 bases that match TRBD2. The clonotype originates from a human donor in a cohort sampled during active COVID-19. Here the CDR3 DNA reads TGTGCCAGCATTCCCAGACTAAGCGGGGGGCCCCTGAGGCAGTATTTT. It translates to CASIPRLSGGPLRQYF.